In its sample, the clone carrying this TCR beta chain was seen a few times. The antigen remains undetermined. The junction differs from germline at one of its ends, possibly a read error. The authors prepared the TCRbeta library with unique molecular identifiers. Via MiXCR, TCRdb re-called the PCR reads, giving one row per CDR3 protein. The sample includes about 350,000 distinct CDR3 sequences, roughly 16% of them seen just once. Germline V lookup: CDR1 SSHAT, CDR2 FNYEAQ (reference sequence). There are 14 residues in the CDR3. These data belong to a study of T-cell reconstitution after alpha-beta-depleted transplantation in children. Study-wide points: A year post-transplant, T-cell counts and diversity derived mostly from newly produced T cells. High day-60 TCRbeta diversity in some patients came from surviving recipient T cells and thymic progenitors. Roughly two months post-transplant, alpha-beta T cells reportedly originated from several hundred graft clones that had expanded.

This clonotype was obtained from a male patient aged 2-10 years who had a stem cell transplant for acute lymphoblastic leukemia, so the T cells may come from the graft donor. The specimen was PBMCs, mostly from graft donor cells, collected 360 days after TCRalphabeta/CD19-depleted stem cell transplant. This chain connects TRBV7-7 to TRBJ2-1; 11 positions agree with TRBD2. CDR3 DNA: TGTGCTAGCAGCTCGGGACTAGCGGCTAATGAGCAGTTCTTC. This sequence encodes CASSSGLAANEQFF.